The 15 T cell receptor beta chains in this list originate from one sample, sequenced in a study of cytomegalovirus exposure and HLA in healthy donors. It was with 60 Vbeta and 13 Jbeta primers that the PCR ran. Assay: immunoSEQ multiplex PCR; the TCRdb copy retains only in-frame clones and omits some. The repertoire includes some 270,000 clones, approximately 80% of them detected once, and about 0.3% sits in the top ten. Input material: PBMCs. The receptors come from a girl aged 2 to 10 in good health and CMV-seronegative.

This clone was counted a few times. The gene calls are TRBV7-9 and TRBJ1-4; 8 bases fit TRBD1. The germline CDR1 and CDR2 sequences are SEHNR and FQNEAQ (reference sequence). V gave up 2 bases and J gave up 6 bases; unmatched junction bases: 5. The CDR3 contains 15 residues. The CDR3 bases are TGTGCCAGCAGCTTACTCAGGGGGCAAGATGAAAAACTGTTTTTT. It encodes CASSLLRGQDEKLFF.

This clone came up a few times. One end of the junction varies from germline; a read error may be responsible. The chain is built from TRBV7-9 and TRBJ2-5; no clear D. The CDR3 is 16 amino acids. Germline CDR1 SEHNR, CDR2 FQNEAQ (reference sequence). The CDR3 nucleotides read TGTGCCAGCAGCTCCCAACCGACACGGTCTCAAGGGACCCAGTACTTC. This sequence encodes CASSSQPTRSQGTQYF.

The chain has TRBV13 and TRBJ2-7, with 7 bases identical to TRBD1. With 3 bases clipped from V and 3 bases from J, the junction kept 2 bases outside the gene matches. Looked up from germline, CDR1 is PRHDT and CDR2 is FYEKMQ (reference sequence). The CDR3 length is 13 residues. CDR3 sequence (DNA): TGTGCCAGCAGCTTCAGGGGGATCTACGAGCAGTACTTC. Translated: CASSFRGIYEQYF.

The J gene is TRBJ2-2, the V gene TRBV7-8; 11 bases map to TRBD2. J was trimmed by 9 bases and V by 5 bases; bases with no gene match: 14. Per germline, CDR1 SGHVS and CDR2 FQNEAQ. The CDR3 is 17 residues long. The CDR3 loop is CASSPGTSGARGRELFF. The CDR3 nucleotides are TGTGCCAGCAGCCCCGGGACTAGCGGAGCCCGGGGCAGGGAGCTGTTTTTT.

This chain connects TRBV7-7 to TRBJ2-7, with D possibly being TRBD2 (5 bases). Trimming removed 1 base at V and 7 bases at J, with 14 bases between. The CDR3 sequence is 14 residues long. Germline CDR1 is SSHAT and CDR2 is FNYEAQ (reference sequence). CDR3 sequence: CASSLDRGSWEQYF. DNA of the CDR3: TGTGCCAGCAGCTTAGATCGGGGTTCGTGGGAGCAGTACTTC.

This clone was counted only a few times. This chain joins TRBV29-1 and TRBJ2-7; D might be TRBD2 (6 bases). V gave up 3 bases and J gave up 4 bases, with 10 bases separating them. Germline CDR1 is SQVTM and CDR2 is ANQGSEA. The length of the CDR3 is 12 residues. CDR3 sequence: CSVDGSGYEQYF. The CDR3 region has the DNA TGCAGCGTTGACGGGAGCGGGTACGAGCAGTACTTC.

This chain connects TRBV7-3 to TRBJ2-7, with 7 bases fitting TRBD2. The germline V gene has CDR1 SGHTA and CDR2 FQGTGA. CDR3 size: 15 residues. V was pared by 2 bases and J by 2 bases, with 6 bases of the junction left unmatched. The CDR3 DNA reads TGTGCCAGCAGCTTAGGTTCCGGACTAGCCTACGAGCAGTACTTC. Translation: CASSLGSGLAYEQYF.

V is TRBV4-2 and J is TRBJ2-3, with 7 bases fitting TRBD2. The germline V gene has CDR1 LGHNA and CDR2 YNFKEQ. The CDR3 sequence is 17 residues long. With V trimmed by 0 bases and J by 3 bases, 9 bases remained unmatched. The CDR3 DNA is TGTGCCAGCAGCCAAGAAGGCGGGCTAGCGGCTACAGATACGCAGTATTTT. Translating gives CASSQEGGLAATDTQYF.

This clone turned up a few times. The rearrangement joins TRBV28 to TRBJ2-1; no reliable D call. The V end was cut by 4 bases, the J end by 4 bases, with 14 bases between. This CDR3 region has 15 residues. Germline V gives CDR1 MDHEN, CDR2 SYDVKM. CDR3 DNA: TGTGCCAGCAGTTGGGCCGCGCGCCAATACAATGAGCAGTTCTTC. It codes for CASSWAARQYNEQFF.

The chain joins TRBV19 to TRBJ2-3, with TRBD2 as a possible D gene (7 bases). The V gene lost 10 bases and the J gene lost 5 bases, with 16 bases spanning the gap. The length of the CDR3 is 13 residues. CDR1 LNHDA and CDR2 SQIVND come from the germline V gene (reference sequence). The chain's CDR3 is CATGEGRGDTQYF. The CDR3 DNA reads TGTGCCACAGGGGAGGGGAGGGGAGATACGCAGTATTTT.

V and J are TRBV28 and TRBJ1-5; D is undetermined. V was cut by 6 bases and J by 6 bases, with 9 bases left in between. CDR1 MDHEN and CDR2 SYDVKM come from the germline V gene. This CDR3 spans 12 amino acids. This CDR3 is CASRRESQPQHF. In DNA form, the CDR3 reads TGTGCCAGCAGGCGGGAGAGTCAGCCCCAGCATTTT.

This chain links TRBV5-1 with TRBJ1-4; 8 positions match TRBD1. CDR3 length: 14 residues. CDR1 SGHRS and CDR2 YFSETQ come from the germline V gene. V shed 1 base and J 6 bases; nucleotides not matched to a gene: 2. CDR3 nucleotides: TGCGCCAGCAGCTTGATCAGGGGGCATGAAAAACTGTTTTTT. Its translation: CASSLIRGHEKLFF.

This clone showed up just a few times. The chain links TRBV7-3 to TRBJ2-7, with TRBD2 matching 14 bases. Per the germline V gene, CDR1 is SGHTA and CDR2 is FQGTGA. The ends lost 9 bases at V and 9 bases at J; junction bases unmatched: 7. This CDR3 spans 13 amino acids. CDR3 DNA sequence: TGTGCCAGTTCGGGACTAGCGGGAGAGAGGCAGTACTTC. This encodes CASSGLAGERQYF.

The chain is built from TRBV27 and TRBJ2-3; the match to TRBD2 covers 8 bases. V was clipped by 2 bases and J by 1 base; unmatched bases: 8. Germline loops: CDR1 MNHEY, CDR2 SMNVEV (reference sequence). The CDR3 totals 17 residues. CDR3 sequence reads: CASSLTAWGLGTDTQYF. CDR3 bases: TGTGCCAGCAGTTTAACGGCGTGGGGACTAGGCACAGATACGCAGTATTTT.

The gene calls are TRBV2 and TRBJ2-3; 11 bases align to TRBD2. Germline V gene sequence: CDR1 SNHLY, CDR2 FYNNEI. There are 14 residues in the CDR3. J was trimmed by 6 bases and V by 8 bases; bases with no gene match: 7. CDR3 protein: CASPLAGGGDTQYF. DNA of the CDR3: TGTGCCAGCCCCCTAGCGGGGGGCGGGGATACGCAGTATTTT.